The T cell receptor beta chain under discussion was sequenced for a study of cytomegalovirus exposure and HLA in healthy donors. Findings of the study overall: Previous analysis showed most TCR beta V segments were productive about 87% or about 30% of the time. Highest at DRB1 and lowest at HLA-C, TCR association rates differed among HLA loci in a later analysis. Rare sequences made up most TCRs, while some public TCRs were found in many donors.

CDR3 length equals 13 residues. Germline V gives CDR1 MNHNS, CDR2 SASEGT. Trimming took 5 bases from V and 4 from J, leaving 9 bases between them. PCR used 60 Vbeta primers and 13 Jbeta primers. Sequenced by immunoSEQ multiplex PCR; TCRdb stores in-frame clones only, minus some. The table lists tens of thousands of clones, 80% of them singletons. These donors, healthy bone marrow donors, were studied. This clone has more than one count but fewer than ten. Its antigen is unknown. The rearrangement uses TRBV6-1 and TRBJ1-5; D may be TRBD1 (6 bases). Sequenced material: PBMCs. The receptor was derived from a man aged 50 to 59 in good health and CMV-seropositive. The CDR3 bases are TGTGCCAGCAGTCCCGACAGGAATCAGCCCCAGCATTTT. Amino acid sequence: CASSPDRNQPQHF.